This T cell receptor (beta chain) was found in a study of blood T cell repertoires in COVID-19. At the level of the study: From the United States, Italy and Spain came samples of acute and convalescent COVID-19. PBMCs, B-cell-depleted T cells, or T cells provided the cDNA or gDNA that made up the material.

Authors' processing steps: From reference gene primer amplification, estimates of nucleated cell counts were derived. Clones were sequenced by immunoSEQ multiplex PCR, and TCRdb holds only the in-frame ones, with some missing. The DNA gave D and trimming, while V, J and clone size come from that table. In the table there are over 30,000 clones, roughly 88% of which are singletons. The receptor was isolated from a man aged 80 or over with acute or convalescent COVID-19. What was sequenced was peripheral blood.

CDR3 nucleotide sequence: TGTGCCAGCAGTTTCTGGGGGCGCACAGATACGCAGTATTTT. Translated, it gives CASSFWGRTDTQYF. The chain uses TRBV28 and TRBJ2-3; tentative D call: TRBD1 (6 bases). Germline V CDR1 and CDR2: MDHEN, SYDVKM. This CDR3 comprises 14 residues. The V end lost 3 bases, the J end lost 1 base, and 8 bases lay between the germline ends.